Included here is one TCR beta chain sequence, with context. This specimen comes from a study of T cell responses to AZD1222 COVID-19 vaccine. This CDR3 comprises 15 residues. Germline assignment: CDR1 SGHAT and CDR2 FQNNGV. Trimming removed 3 bases from V and 8 bases from J; junction bases left unmatched: 10. The method was immunoSEQ multiplex PCR; TCRdb's version includes in-frame clones alone and lacks a portion of them. This table has tens of thousands of clones, 70% to 85% appearing once. This rearrangement joins TRBV11-2 to TRBJ1-2; 9 nucleotides agree with TRBD1. The TCR sequence derives from an adult in good health. The material sequenced was peripheral blood, taken on day 0 of AZD1222 vaccination. The CDR3 spells CASSFKLQGARGYTF. For the CDR3, the DNA is TGTGCCAGCAGCTTTAAGTTACAGGGGGCGCGAGGCTACACCTTC.